Here is one T cell receptor (beta chain) with its context. The data were obtained in a study of T-cell memory formation after mild COVID-19. Study summary: Clusters were largely donor specific.

In TCRdb, the 5' RACE reads were re-called with MiXCR into one record per CDR3 protein. The table includes about 240,000 distinct CDR3 sequences, roughly a tenth detected once. V trimming: 0 bases; J trimming: 0 bases; junction bases outside the gene matches: 10. The CDR3 length is 20 residues. CDR1 SGHTA and CDR2 FQGNSA come from the germline V gene. Sequenced: PBMCs or a T cell subset sorted from them (not recorded which). This sequence originates from a man younger than 35 who had mild COVID-19 (a few samples of this study predate the infection). Cell type and time point are not known. This chain uses TRBV7-2 with TRBJ2-1, with 11 bases matching TRBD2. As DNA, the CDR3 is TGTGCCAGCAGCTTAGCTAGGATTAGCGGGGGGGCGCGCTCCTACAATGAGCAGTTCTTC. The encoded protein is CASSLARISGGARSYNEQFF.